The 3 T cell receptor beta chains in this list originate from one sample, sequenced in a study of blood T cell repertoires in COVID-19. Using immunoSEQ multiplex PCR, the repertoire was profiled, and TCRdb retains in-frame clones only, with some absent. Of about 130,000 clones in the sample, over 75% were seen once. The sequencing sample was made of peripheral blood. The receptors originated from a man aged 30 to 45 with COVID-19, enrolled during active disease.

The rearrangement links TRBV20-1 to TRBJ2-5, with D tentatively TRBD1 (5 bases). Between the trimmed V and J ends, which lost 7 bases and 2 bases, there was a span of 8 bases. CDR3 size: 11 residues. Germline V gene sequence: CDR1 DFQATT, CDR2 SNEGSKA (reference sequence). The CDR3 is CSGQKQETQYF. The CDR3 DNA reads TGCAGTGGACAGAAACAAGAGACCCAGTACTTC.

The rearrangement uses TRBV28 and TRBJ2-5; 11 bases map to TRBD2. Germline CDR1 and CDR2: MDHEN and SYDVKM. The junction had 15 bases not matched to a gene; V was cut back by 1 base and J by 5 bases. The CDR3 spans 19 residues. The CDR3: CASSLYPPGTSGVRETQYF. The CDR3 DNA is TGTGCCAGCAGTTTATACCCCCCCGGGACTAGCGGAGTGCGGGAGACCCAGTACTTC. Full variable domain (remainder filled in from reference TRBV28 and TRBJ2-5): DVKVTQSSRYLVKRTGEKVFLECVQDMDHENMFWYRQDPGLGLRLIYFSYDVKMKEKGDIPEGYSVSREKKERFSLILESASTNQTSMYLCASSLYPPGTSGVRETQYFGPGTRLLVL.

This chain uses TRBV30 with TRBJ2-5; 9 bases are shared with TRBD2. CDR3 length equals 16 residues. V gave up 0 bases and J gave up 5 bases; unmatched junction bases: 10. In germline, CDR1 is GTSNPN, CDR2 SVGIG (reference sequence). CDR3 nucleotide sequence: TGTGCCTGGAGTGTAAGGGGGCGGGGGGGCGCCGAGACCCAGTACTTC. This sequence encodes CAWSVRGRGGAETQYF. Based on the CDR3 plus reference TRBV30 and TRBJ2-5, the full variable domain is SQTIHQWPATLVQPVGSPLSLECTVEGTSNPNLYWYRQAAGRGLQLLFYSVGIGQISSEVPQNLSASRPQDRQFILSSKKLLLSDSGFYLCAWSVRGRGGAETQYFGPGTRLLVL.